This TCR beta chain was observed in a study of long-term antiretroviral therapy in people with HIV. With regard to this clone: The antigen remains undetermined.

Broader study findings: Nothing was known about ART adherence, viral resistance or changes in therapy. Diversity increased after ART yet remained lower than in transplant donor controls.

The cryopreserved samples used held 1-10 million PBMC prior to extraction of DNA. CDR3 length: 14 residues. CDR1 is SQVTM and CDR2 is ANQGSEA in the germline V gene. Trimming at V came to 4 bases and at J to 3 bases, leaving 2 bases not matched to a gene. Investigators performed immunoSEQ version v3.0 at survey level. Sequencing was performed with immunoSEQ multiplex PCR; in TCRdb, only in-frame clones are kept and a portion is missing. The table lists 30,000 to 40,000 clones, about 83% of them singletons. The chain links TRBV29-1 to TRBJ1-4, with 10 bases fitting TRBD1. The sequenced sample was unsorted PBMCs, obtained 2 years after starting antiretroviral therapy. The sequence was obtained from a woman aged 50 to 60 with HIV. DNA of the CDR3: TGCAGCGTTGGGGGACAGGGGCCTAATGAAAAACTGTTTTTT. Translating gives CSVGGQGPNEKLFF.